The 7 T cell receptor beta chains reported below all come from one sample, sequenced in a study of CD4 T cells in relation to SARS-CoV-2 and coronaviruses. The unexposed donors gave CD4+ T cells in about 2010-2018, prior to COVID-19. CD4+ T cells were isolated from the cells after about 11 days of culture. These TCRs' antigens remain unknown. Sequencing used immunoSEQ multiplex PCR; TCRdb keeps in-frame clones, though not all of them. The table lists tens of thousands of clones, around four fifths of them singletons, with 15% to 20% in the top ten. Source material: CD4+ T cells from PBMCs, cultured in vitro. The source of these receptors is a human donor in good health.

This chain links TRBV5-1 with TRBJ1-1, with D perhaps TRBD1 (6 bases). The germline V and J ends were trimmed by 0 bases and 4 bases, with 13 bases remaining between them. The CDR3 has 15 amino acids. The V gene's germline CDR1 is SGHRS and CDR2 YFSETQ. CDR3 DNA: TGCGCCAGCAGCTTGGTTTCCAGGGGAGGCACTGAAGCTTTCTTT. This encodes CASSLVSRGGTEAFF.

V gene TRBV5-6 combines with J gene TRBJ1-1, with D uncertain. Trimming shortened V by 0 bases and J by 5 bases, and 17 bases separated the two germline ends. The germline CDR1 and CDR2 sequences are SGHDT and YYEEEE. The CDR3 runs to 16 residues. The CDR3 coding sequence is TGTGCCAGCAGCTTGGCCAGCCGAAGAACGGAAACTGAAGCTTTCTTT. Its protein product is CASSLASRRTETEAFF.

This clone was seen a handful of times. This chain uses TRBV18 with TRBJ1-2; 8 nucleotides match TRBD1. The germline CDR1 and CDR2 sequences are KGHSH and LQKENI. With 5 bases clipped from V and 4 bases from J, the junction kept 6 bases outside the gene matches. CDR3 size: 14 residues. The DNA of the CDR3 is TGTGCCAGCTCATCCGAGACAGGGGCCTATGGCTACACCTTC. It encodes CASSSETGAYGYTF.

V is TRBV18 and J is TRBJ2-3; 9 bases match TRBD2. V shed 6 bases and J 2 bases; nucleotides not matched to a gene: 6. The CDR3 is 15 amino acids. Germline assignment: CDR1 KGHSH and CDR2 LQKENI. Here the CDR3 reads CASSLTSGFTDTQYF. CDR3 in DNA: TGTGCCAGCTCTCTTACTAGCGGGTTCACAGATACGCAGTATTTT.

This clone was observed once. V gene TRBV6-5 combines with J gene TRBJ2-7; D is possibly TRBD1 (6 bases). CDR1 MNHEY and CDR2 SVGAGI come from the germline V gene. The CDR3 length is 13 residues. Trimming stripped 6 bases from V and 0 bases from J, with 9 bases between. CDR3 region: CASRSTGSYEQYF. DNA of the CDR3: TGTGCCAGCAGGTCGACAGGCTCCTACGAGCAGTACTTC.

This clone was counted only a few times. The chain recombines TRBV6-2 or TRBV6-3 with TRBJ2-7, with unresolved D. CDR3 size: 12 residues. From germline, CDR1 is MNHEY and CDR2 SVGEGT. The V end lost 3 bases, the J end lost 4 bases, and 7 bases lay between the germline ends. Here the CDR3 reads CASSYRVYEQYF. CDR3 in DNA: TGTGCCAGCAGTTATCGGGTATACGAGCAGTACTTC.

The J gene is TRBJ2-1, the V gene TRBV30; a weak D match, TRBD2 (5 bases). CDR1 is GTSNPN and CDR2 is SVGIG in the germline V gene (reference sequence). V shed 4 bases and J shed 5 bases, with 15 bases lying between them. The CDR3 is made up of 14 amino acids. CDR3 in amino acids: CAWTRGYRDNEQFF. CDR3 coding DNA: TGTGCCTGGACGCGCGGGTATCGGGACAATGAGCAGTTCTTC.